One sample yielded the 24 T cell receptor beta chains listed below, sequenced in a study of shared clonotypes between healthy human individuals. CD45RO negativity and positive selection for CCR7 defined naive CD8 cells, a population that excluded terminally differentiated effector memory CD45RA+ cells. Only in-frame clones appear in the TCRdb table, and some are missing; sequencing was by immunoSEQ multiplex PCR. The sample yields roughly 810,000 clones, 95% to 97% seen once. The sequenced sample was naive CD8+ T cells sorted from blood. These receptors all stem from a man aged 30-40 years in good health.

This chain connects TRBV7-8 to TRBJ2-1, with TRBD2 matching over 10 bases. V lost 5 bases and J lost 5; bases outside the gene matches: 6. This CDR3 is built from 15 residues. Germline V gene data show CDR1 as SGHVS and CDR2 as FQNEAQ. CDR3 residues: CASSELAGPHNEQFF. Written as DNA, the CDR3 is TGTGCCAGCAGCGAACTAGCGGGACCCCACAATGAGCAGTTCTTC.

The chain carries TRBV27 and TRBJ2-7, with D perhaps TRBD1 (6 bases). The CDR3 loop spans 18 amino acids. The germline V and J ends were trimmed by 5 bases and 0 bases, with 23 bases remaining between them. Germline V gives CDR1 MNHEY, CDR2 SMNVEV (reference sequence). The CDR3 loop reads CASSPQGHRALFSYEQYF. For the CDR3, the DNA is TGTGCCAGCAGTCCACAGGGACATAGAGCACTATTCTCCTACGAGCAGTACTTC.

This chain connects TRBV5-5 to TRBJ1-2; TRBD1 matches 10 bases. The CDR3 length is 14 residues. Germline trimming cut 4 bases from V and 6 bases from J; bases unmatched to any gene: 6. Per germline, CDR1 SGHKS and CDR2 YYEKEE (reference sequence). Here the CDR3 DNA reads TGTGCCAGCAGCGTCGGACAGGGGGAAGATGGCTACACCTTC. It is translated as CASSVGQGEDGYTF.

This clone was picked up one time. The chain joins TRBV27 to TRBJ2-7; 7 bases agree with TRBD1. With 5 bases clipped from V and 1 base from J, the junction kept 8 bases outside the gene matches. The CDR3 spans 15 residues. The germline V gene encodes CDR1 MNHEY and CDR2 SMNVEV (reference sequence). The CDR3 coding sequence is TGTGCCAGCAGTCTGACAGGGTCCGGGTCCTACGAGCAGTACTTC. Translation: CASSLTGSGSYEQYF.

The rearrangement uses TRBV5-5 and TRBJ2-1; maybe TRBD2 (7 bases). The CDR3 consists of 15 residues. In germline, CDR1 is SGHKS, CDR2 YYEKEE (reference sequence). The V and J ends lost 3 bases and 8 bases respectively, with 18 bases between them. CDR3 sequence reads: CASSWEGRKGDEQFF. CDR3 in DNA: TGTGCCAGCAGCTGGGAGGGCAGGAAGGGGGATGAGCAGTTCTTC.

V usage is TRBV10-3 and J usage is TRBJ2-7, with TRBD2 identical over 7 bases. The CDR3 has 16 residues. The germline CDR1 and CDR2 sequences are ENHRY and SYGVKD. V shed 7 bases and J 3 bases; nucleotides not matched to a gene: 15. The CDR3 loop reads CAIMTEGGSRHYEQYF. The CDR3 region has the DNA TGTGCCATCATGACGGAGGGCGGGAGCAGACACTACGAGCAGTACTTC.

V usage is TRBV27 and J usage is TRBJ1-2; 7 positions match TRBD1. Germline assignment: CDR1 MNHEY and CDR2 SMNVEV (reference sequence). After removal of 2 bases from V and 4 bases from J, the junction contained 4 bases not matched to a gene. The CDR3 is 14 residues long. The CDR3 region is CASSLKGAGYGYTF. The CDR3 bases are TGTGCCAGCAGTTTAAAGGGGGCTGGCTATGGCTACACCTTC.

J is TRBJ2-1 and V is TRBV29-1; 7 bases map to TRBD1. The CDR3 has 16 amino acids. V was pared by 0 bases and J by 9 bases, with 14 bases of the junction left unmatched. CDR1 and CDR2 from the germline V gene are SQVTM and ANQGSEA. This CDR3 reads CSVEDLRQGAVPEQFF. CDR3 sequence (DNA): TGCAGCGTTGAAGATCTGAGACAGGGTGCCGTTCCTGAGCAGTTCTTC.

J is TRBJ2-5 and V is TRBV4-3; no clear D gene. V was pared by 4 bases and J by 4 bases, with 10 bases between. The CDR3 runs 13 residues. In germline, CDR1 is LGHNA, CDR2 YSLEER. CDR3 in amino acids: CASSLGLAETQYF. The DNA of the CDR3 is TGCGCCAGCAGCCTGGGCCTGGCAGAGACCCAGTACTTC.

This chain uses TRBV14 with TRBJ2-7; D is uncertain. Germline CDR1 reads SGHDN; CDR2 reads FVKESK. The CDR3 is 13 amino acids. Deletions cut 4 bases from V and 4 bases from J, with 11 bases between. The CDR3 here is CASSPASTYEQYF. The CDR3 DNA is TGTGCCAGCAGCCCTGCCAGTACGTACGAGCAGTACTTC.

The chain uses TRBV5-1 and TRBJ1-2, with D maybe TRBD1 (5 bases). V was cut by 5 bases and J by 4 bases, with 12 bases left in between. The CDR3 runs to 13 residues. CDR1 and CDR2 from the germline V gene are SGHRS and YFSETQ. The CDR3 coding sequence is TGCGCCAGCAGACAGGAGAATTTCTATGGCTACACCTTC. Protein: CASRQENFYGYTF.

This chain joins TRBV14 and TRBJ2-4; TRBD2 might be the D (6 bases). The CDR3 loop spans 19 amino acids. V lost 0 bases to trimming and J lost 5 bases, with 23 bases between them. Germline V gene sequence: CDR1 SGHDN, CDR2 FVKESK. The CDR3 DNA is TGTGCCAGCAGCCAAGATTCTAGGCCGGGACTCCGTTTCCAAAACATTCAGTACTTC. Amino acid sequence: CASSQDSRPGLRFQNIQYF. Full variable domain (remainder filled in from reference TRBV14 and TRBJ2-4): EAGVTQFPSHSVIEKGQTVTLRCDPISGHDNLYWYRRVMGKEIKFLLHFVKESKQDESGMPNNRFLAERTGGTYSTLKVQPAELEDSGVYFCASSQDSRPGLRFQNIQYFGAGTRLSVL.

The CDR3 nucleotides read TGTGCCAGTACCCCGGGGGGGGATTTAGGTCAGCCCCAGCATTTT. Translating it yields CASTPGGDLGQPQHF. The chain couples TRBV19 to TRBJ1-5; D is possibly TRBD1 (5 bases). CDR3 length: 15 residues. V lost 7 bases, J lost 6 bases, and 19 bases lay in between. The V gene's germline CDR1 is LNHDA and CDR2 SQIVND (reference sequence).

V is TRBV5-1 and J is TRBJ2-7; D not resolved. Trimming stripped 0 bases from V and 7 bases from J, with 8 bases between. The CDR3 is made up of 12 amino acids. Germline V gives CDR1 SGHRS, CDR2 YFSETQ. The CDR3 sequence is CASSLDVGEQYF. The CDR3 coding sequence is TGCGCCAGCAGCTTGGATGTTGGGGAGCAGTACTTC.

The chain couples TRBV28 to TRBJ2-7; 9 bases are a match to TRBD2. The CDR3 has 15 residues. CDR1 and CDR2 from the germline V gene are MDHEN and SYDVKM. The V gene end was trimmed by 5 bases and the J gene end by 6 bases; junction bases not matched to a gene: 11. The CDR3 reads CASSAGGLAQREQYF. The DNA for the CDR3 is TGTGCCAGCAGTGCGGGGGGACTAGCACAGCGCGAGCAGTACTTC.

The gene calls are TRBV16 and TRBJ2-7; D unresolved. The CDR3 totals 16 residues. Germline V gives CDR1 KGHSY, CDR2 FQNENV. V was cut by 2 bases and J by 2 bases, with 16 bases left in between. This chain's CDR3 is CASSQTTRLIPYEQYF. CDR3 nucleotide sequence: TGTGCCAGCAGCCAAACTACACGCCTAATCCCCTACGAGCAGTACTTC.

The chain combines TRBV29-1 with TRBJ1-2, with 7 bases aligning to TRBD1. V lost 5 bases, J lost 2 bases, and 11 bases stayed unmatched. This CDR3 region has 15 residues. The V gene's germline CDR1 is SQVTM and CDR2 ANQGSEA. Here the CDR3 reads CSVFLPDRRNYGYTF. CDR3 nucleotides: TGCAGCGTTTTTCTCCCGGACAGGCGAAACTATGGCTACACCTTC. Supplemented by reference TRBV29-1 and TRBJ1-2, the full variable domain reads SAVISQKPSRDICQRGTSLTIQCQVDSQVTMMFWYRQQPGQSLTLIATANQGSEATYESGFVIDKFPISRPNLTFSTLTVSNMSPEDSSIYLCSVFLPDRRNYGYTFGSGTRLTVV.

V gene TRBV7-2 combines with J gene TRBJ2-5; no clear D gene. This CDR3 has 14 amino acids. Trimming pared 4 bases from V and 5 bases from J, leaving 14 bases between. The V gene's germline CDR1 is SGHTA and CDR2 FQGNSA. The CDR3 bases are TGTGCCAGCAGCTCCCCCTCCACCTATGAGACCCAGTACTTC. Protein sequence: CASSSPSTYETQYF.

This sequence joins TRBV21-1 and TRBJ1-2. TRBV21-1 has pseudogene status. This CDR3 contains 12 residues. In DNA, the CDR3 is TGTGCCAGCAGCCCCCGGGCCCATGGCTACACCTTC. Translating it yields CASSPRAHGYTF.

In this sample, this clone turned up once. The chain links TRBV11-2 to TRBJ1-3; D is ambiguous. Per germline, CDR1 SGHAT and CDR2 FQNNGV. The CDR3 length is 16 residues. The V gene lost 6 bases and the J gene lost 4 bases, with 19 bases spanning the gap. The CDR3 bases are TGTGCCAGCAGACTAGCGAGAGGGCTACACGGAAACACCATATATTTT. This translates into CASRLARGLHGNTIYF.

With respect to this clone: This specimen includes other DNA sequences encoding the same CDR3. The V gene is TRBV27, the J gene TRBJ2-7; D is undetermined. This CDR3 comprises 13 residues. Looked up from germline, CDR1 is MNHEY and CDR2 is SMNVEV (reference sequence). Trimming stripped 2 bases from V and 1 base from J, with 6 bases between. CDR3: CASSLTVSYEQYF. The CDR3 DNA reads as TGTGCCAGCAGTTTAACCGTGTCCTACGAGCAGTACTTC.

The chain recombines TRBV29-1 with TRBJ2-7; D gene unclear. The length of the CDR3 is 11 residues. The germline V gene has CDR1 SQVTM and CDR2 ANQGSEA. V was trimmed by 7 bases and J by 3 bases, leaving 10 bases between them. As DNA, the CDR3 is TGCAGCGCCGGAGTAAGCTACGAGCAGTACTTC. It yields the protein CSAGVSYEQYF.

The rearrangement uses TRBV18 and TRBJ1-1; D not resolved. With 0 bases removed from V and 1 base from J, the gap between germline ends came to 6 bases. The CDR3 consists of 14 residues. Germline V gene data show CDR1 as KGHSH and CDR2 as LQKENI. Here the CDR3 DNA reads TGTGCCAGCTCACCACCGAACAGGAACACTGAAGCTTTCTTT. It codes for CASSPPNRNTEAFF.

V and J are TRBV29-1 and TRBJ2-1; D possibly corresponds to TRBD2 (5 bases). The germline V gene has CDR1 SQVTM and CDR2 ANQGSEA. The CDR3 consists of 13 residues. Trimming shortened V by 0 bases and J by 3 bases, and 6 bases separated the two germline ends. The CDR3 region has the DNA TGCAGCGTTGAAGAAGCGGACTACAATGAGCAGTTCTTC. This sequence encodes CSVEEADYNEQFF.